The rows below give T cell receptor beta chains drawn from one sample of a study of T cell responses to AZD1222 COVID-19 vaccine. The table came from immunoSEQ multiplex PCR; TCRdb's copy has only in-frame clones and leaves some out. The data show under 130,000 clones, around 94% seen once. Material: peripheral blood, obtained on day 0 of AZD1222 vaccination. The source is an adult in good health. CDR3s include the opening cysteine and the closing phenylalanine or tryptophan. A D gene is named only where the DNA matches it firmly. Clone size is stated in some rows and not others, as once, few, many or a class when expanded.

V gene	J gene	D gene	clone size	CDR3 DNA	CDR3 protein
TRBV12-5	TRBJ2-2	-	-	TGTGCTAGTGGCCAGACCACCGGGGAGCTGTTTTTT	CASGQTTGELFF
TRBV18	TRBJ2-5	-	-	TGTGCCAGCTCGGGAGGACAGCCGCCAGAGACCCAGTACTTC	CASSGGQPPETQYF
TRBV27	TRBJ2-1	-	once	TGTGCCAGCAGTTTAGAGTGGGCCCAGAGAAACAATGAGCAGTTCTTC	CASSLEWAQRNNEQFF
TRBV7-8	TRBJ2-7	-	-	TGTGCCAGCAGCACGGGCAGACGGAGCTCCTACGAGCAGTACTTC	CASSTGRRSSYEQYF
TRBV19	TRBJ1-1	-	-	TGTGCCAGTAGTAACCGAGGGGGGAACACTGAAGCTTTCTTT	CASSNRGGNTEAFF
TRBV6-6	TRBJ2-3	-	-	TGTGCCAGCAGCTCCGTACCCGGGGGCGGCAATGGTAGCGCCGTAGGCACAGATACGCAGTATTTT	CASSSVPGGGNGSAVGTDTQYF
TRBV6-2/TRBV6-3	TRBJ2-5	-	-	TGTGCCAGCAGTTACGGTTTAGCCAGGGAGACCCAGTACTTC	CASSYGLARETQYF
TRBV19	TRBJ1-2	-	-	TGTGCCAGTAGCCCTATGGTTCCCAGGGGCTACACCTTC	CASSPMVPRGYTF
TRBV19	TRBJ1-4	-	-	TGTGCCAGTAGTATCGGGCAGATTAATGAAAAACTGTTTTTT	CASSIGQINEKLFF
TRBV7-8	TRBJ1-2	-	-	TGTGCCAGCAGCCCAGGGACGGTTCTTGACTATGGCTACACCTTC	CASSPGTVLDYGYTF
TRBV19	TRBJ2-6	TRBD1	-	TGTGCCAGCCGGGACAGGTTCAGCTCTGGGGCCAACGTCCTGACTTTC	CASRDRFSSGANVLTF
TRBV3-1/TRBV3-2	TRBJ2-1	TRBD2	-	TGTGCCAGCAGCCAAACTCAGCGGGACCCCTACAATGAGCAGTTCTTC	CASSQTQRDPYNEQFF
TRBV6-5	TRBJ1-2	-	-	TGTGCCTCGACAGGAGGGCGGATTGGTGGCTACACCTTC	CASTGGRIGGYTF
TRBV18	TRBJ1-3	TRBD1	-	TGTGCCAGCTCACCAAGTTTACAGGGGGCGCGTGGAAACACCATATATTTT	CASSPSLQGARGNTIYF
TRBV2	TRBJ1-1	TRBD1	once	TGTGCCAGCAGTGAAGGGACAGGGTGGAACACTGAAGCTTTCTTT	CASSEGTGWNTEAFF
TRBV7-9	TRBJ1-2	-	-	TGTGCCAGCAGCTTAGCCCGGGAAGGGGGCTACACCTTC	CASSLAREGGYTF
TRBV19	TRBJ1-6	-	-	TGTGCCAGTGACCGGGGGGCTCGGAATTCACCCCTCCACTTT	CASDRGARNSPLHF
TRBV5-1	TRBJ2-1	TRBD1	-	TGCGCCAGCAGCTTCGCCGGGGACAGGGAGAATGAGCAGTTCTTC	CASSFAGDRENEQFF
TRBV28	TRBJ2-7	-	-	TGTGCCAGCAGTTTAGCGCTAGCAAACGGGCTCGAGCAGTACTTC	CASSLALANGLEQYF
TRBV10-3	TRBJ2-7	TRBD1	-	TGTGCCTCAGGGGACAGGGCCGGCGAGCAGTACTTC	CASGDRAGEQYF
TRBV7-9	TRBJ2-1	-	-	TGTGCCAGCAGCTTAGTCCCATGGGGCTACAATGAGCAGTTCTTC	CASSLVPWGYNEQFF
TRBV27	TRBJ1-1	-	once	TGTGCCAGCAGTTTTCAGGGCGGACGCAACCAAGTTGAAGCTTTCTTT	CASSFQGGRNQVEAFF
TRBV7-8	TRBJ1-1	-	-	TGTGCCAGCAGCTTATGGCGGGCGCAGGGCACTGAAGCTTTCTTT	CASSLWRAQGTEAFF
TRBV9	TRBJ1-4	-	few	TGTGCCAGCAGCGTAGGTTGGGGTGGAACTAATGAAAAACTGTTTTTT	CASSVGWGGTNEKLFF
TRBV6-2/TRBV6-3	TRBJ2-3	-	-	TGTGCCAGCAGTCAACTGCGTTCAGATACGCAGTATTTT	CASSQLRSDTQYF
TRBV5-4	TRBJ2-2	TRBD2	-	TGTGCCAGCGACGAGACTAGCGCTTCGAACACCGGGGAGCTGTTTTTT	CASDETSASNTGELFF
TRBV7-9	TRBJ1-1	TRBD1	-	TGTGCCAGCAGCCCACAGGGGTCGGGCACTGAAGCTTTCTTT	CASSPQGSGTEAFF
TRBV5-1	TRBJ1-3	-	-	TGCGCCAGCAGCTTGGACTCTGGGAGCGGAAACACCATATATTTT	CASSLDSGSGNTIYF
TRBV12-3/TRBV12-4	TRBJ2-2	-	once	TGTGCCAGCACCGATAACACCGGGGAGCTGTTTTTT	CASTDNTGELFF
TRBV19	TRBJ1-1	-	-	TGTGCCAGTTCTGATGGGCGGGAAGCTTTCTTT	CASSDGREAFF
TRBV6-5	TRBJ1-2	TRBD1	-	TGTGCCAGCAGTCGGGACAGGGTGCACACCTTC	CASSRDRVHTF
TRBV28	TRBJ1-4	-	-	TGTGCCAGCAGTTTATCCGACGGTGAAAAACTGTTTTTT	CASSLSDGEKLFF
TRBV18	TRBJ2-3	-	-	TGTGCCAGCTCACCGCAACAGGCTAGCACAGATACGCAGTATTTT	CASSPQQASTDTQYF
TRBV25-1	TRBJ2-1	TRBD2	-	TGTGCCAGCAGTGACCTCACGGCTAGCGGGGGGTACAATGAGCAGTTCTTC	CASSDLTASGGYNEQFF
TRBV7-8	TRBJ1-4	TRBD1	-	TGTGCCAGCAGCCGGGGACAGGCCATCACACTTGAAAAACTGTTTTTT	CASSRGQAITLEKLFF
TRBV24-1	TRBJ1-5	-	-	TGTGCCACCAGGTCCACCGGACAGCATTATAGCAATCAGCCCCAGCATTTT	CATRSTGQHYSNQPQHF
TRBV10-3	TRBJ1-1	-	-	TGTGCCATTTCAGGGAAATGGGACACTGAAGCTTTCTTT	CAISGKWDTEAFF
TRBV6-2/TRBV6-3	TRBJ1-5	-	-	TGTGCCAGCAGTTCCTCCATGCCAGGGAGCAATCAGCCCCAGCATTTT	CASSSSMPGSNQPQHF
TRBV7-9	TRBJ2-3	TRBD2	once	TGTGCCGGAGACGGACTAGAGAAAGTAGATACGCAGTATTTT	CAGDGLEKVDTQYF
TRBV19	TRBJ2-3	-	-	TGTGCCAGTCGGAGAAGGACGGAAGATACGCAGTATTTT	CASRRRTEDTQYF
TRBV5-1	TRBJ2-7	-	once	TGCGCCAGCAGCTCGGGCGACACGGACCTTTACGAGCAGTACTTC	CASSSGDTDLYEQYF
TRBV30	TRBJ2-5	-	-	TGTGCCTGGAGTGTGGGGACTGGGCCCTGGGAGACCCAGTACTTC	CAWSVGTGPWETQYF
TRBV25-1	TRBJ1-4	-	-	TGTGCCAGCAGTGAGCCATCGGGTAATGAAAAACTGTTTTTT	CASSEPSGNEKLFF
TRBV5-4	TRBJ1-5	-	-	TGTGCCAGCAGCTTGGATAGAAGCCAGCCCCAGCATTTT	CASSLDRSQPQHF
TRBV28	TRBJ1-5	-	-	TGTGCCAGCAGGACAGTCAATCAGCCCCAGCATTTT	CASRTVNQPQHF
TRBV28	TRBJ2-1	TRBD2	-	TGTGCCAGCAGCCTCCCCCGACTAGCGGGAGACTCACGCAATGAGCAGTTCTTC	CASSLPRLAGDSRNEQFF
TRBV5-5	TRBJ1-2	-	once	TGTGCCAGCAGCTTTGGAAATTATGGCTACACCTTC	CASSFGNYGYTF
TRBV10-2	TRBJ1-1	-	-	TGCGCCAGCAGTGAAGCGGGATCCACTGAAGCTTTCTTT	CASSEAGSTEAFF
TRBV28	TRBJ2-5	-	once	TGTGCCAGCAGTTCTAGGGGCAGCCTGAGAGAGACCCAGTACTTC	CASSSRGSLRETQYF
TRBV2	TRBJ1-5	-	-	TGTGCCAGCAGTAGGGACACGTATAGCAATCAGCCCCAGCATTTT	CASSRDTYSNQPQHF
TRBV6-5	TRBJ1-1	-	-	TGTGCCAGCAGTTACTCAAAGAACACTGAAGCTTTCTTT	CASSYSKNTEAFF